This TCR beta chain came from a study of regulatory T cells in long-lasting Graves disease. Whole-study findings and limits: TRBV28 was favored in persistent disease, as were TRBJ1-2 and TRBJ2-5. TCR diversity was lower in persistent than newly diagnosed Graves' disease.

Arm-PCR with iRepertoire HTBI primers amplified the CDR3 regions for these TCR beta libraries. MiXCR, applied by TCRdb to the multiplex PCR reads, yields one record per CDR3 protein. The sample includes a few hundred thousand distinct CDR3 sequences, 20% of them seen just once. The CDR3 length is 16 residues. Germline loops: CDR1 KGHSH, CDR2 LQKENI. Trimming removed 3 bases at V and 5 bases at J, with 17 bases between. Time point defined: newly diagnosed GD, antithyroid drugs for less than 3 months. Making the TCR library involved RNA that had been extracted from PBMCs. A volume of about 9.9 milliliters of peripheral blood was collected in EDTA tubes. Concerning this clonotype itself: No antigen is known for it.

This TCR came from a female donor with Graves disease. Source: peripheral blood mononuclear cells (PBMCs), taken at new diagnosis, from a patient treated with antithyroid drugs. The chain couples TRBV18 to TRBJ1-3; D gene unclear. As DNA, the CDR3 is TGTGCCAGCTCACCCGCCAACAGCCTTAGGAGAAACACCATATATTTT. It translates to CASSPANSLRRNTIYF. The full variable domain, in which reference TRBV18 and TRBJ1-3 provide the parts outside the CDR3, is NAGVMQNPRHLVRRRGQEARLRCSPMKGHSHVYWYRQLPEEGLKFMVYLQKENIIDESGMPKERFSAEFPKEGPSILRIQQVVRGDSAAYFCASSPANSLRRNTIYFGEGSWLTVV.